This T cell receptor beta chain was identified during a study of shared clonotypes between healthy human individuals. Study-wide results and limits: The naive CD4 repertoires of several donors were compared, and about 5% of clonotypes were shared. Depth was large, yet rarefaction showed that sorted-subset sequencing was incomplete.

This clone showed up just a few times. The antigen is unknown. Original handling: Filtering differed, since immunoSEQ gave only junction sequences and no quality scores. Profiling relied on immunoSEQ multiplex PCR, and the TCRdb table lists in-frame clones only, not all of them. That table furnishes V, J and clone size, whereas the DNA furnished D and trimming. This repertoire shows 980,000 or so clones, about three quarters found once; its top ten account for over 1.3%. Adults of Caucasian background living in Nashville, Tennessee made up all donors. This clonotype originated in a man between 18 and 29 years old in good health. The sequenced sample was memory CD4+ T cells sorted from blood. The subset: CD45RA-negative fraction.

CDR3 bases: TGTGCCAGCAGCGCGGAGCGGGGGGGTAGCACAGATACGCAGTATTTT. This translates into CASSAERGGSTDTQYF. This rearrangement joins TRBV9 to TRBJ2-3, with 10 bases that match TRBD2. Germline-derived CDR1 and CDR2 are SGDLS and YYNGEE. The CDR3 runs 16 residues. The V segment lost 3 bases and the J segment 0 bases; nucleotides outside the gene matches: 4.